The 18 T cell receptor beta chains in this list originate from one sample, sequenced in a study of spatial heterogeneity in lung cancer. Noted time point: sample taken at primary tumor resection. Unsorted samples of tumor, nontumor lung or frozen PBMC had their whole RNA sequenced. TCRdb re-called the 5' RACE reads with MiXCR, one entry per CDR3 protein. Of around 24,000 distinct CDR3 sequences listed, approximately 7.2% are singletons. The input for sequencing was PBMCs, taken at surgery. The receptors were sampled from a male donor with early-stage non-small cell lung cancer.

This clonotype was observed a few times. This rearrangement joins TRBV12-3 or TRBV12-4 to TRBJ1-1; D not resolved. The CDR3 covers 13 residues. The V end lost 6 bases, the J end lost 4 bases, and 12 bases lay between the germline ends. The CDR3 reads CASRVQRITEAFF. CDR3 nucleotide sequence: TGTGCCAGCAGGGTACAGAGAATCACTGAAGCTTTCTTT.

This clonotype was seen at least ten times. The rearrangement uses TRBV28 and TRBJ2-7; 11 bases fit TRBD1. Trimming took 5 bases from V and 5 from J; bases not matched to a gene: 14. The CDR3 is made up of 17 amino acids. Germline loops: CDR1 MDHEN, CDR2 SYDVKM. CDR3 coding DNA: TGTGCCAGCAGTCCGAGCCGGACAGGGGGCGACCTAAACGAGCAGTACGTC. Its translation: CASSPSRTGGDLNEQYV.

This clonotype was observed at least ten times. V gene TRBV5-1 combines with J gene TRBJ1-2; 7 bases match TRBD1. V shed 4 bases, J shed 5 bases, and the junction held 5 bases outside the gene matches. Per germline, CDR1 SGHRS and CDR2 YFSETQ. CDR3 length: 13 amino acids. The chain's CDR3 is CASSHDRVYGYTF. The CDR3 DNA reads TGCGCCAGCAGCCACGACAGGGTTTATGGCTACACCTTC. Combining the CDR3 with reference TRBV5-1 and TRBJ1-2 gives the whole variable domain KAGVTQTPRYLIKTRGQQVTLSCSPISGHRSVSWYQQTPGQGLQFLFEYFSETQRNKGNFPGRFSGRQFSNSRSEMNVSTLELGDSALYLCASSHDRVYGYTFGSGTRLTVV.

This clonotype was observed once. The chain recombines TRBV6-5 with TRBJ2-6; D remains ambiguous. The CDR3 is made up of 15 amino acids. Looked up from germline, CDR1 is MNHEY and CDR2 is SVGAGI. V was clipped by 4 bases and J by 0 bases, with 7 bases between them. DNA for the CDR3: TGTGCCAGCAGTTTCTCATTCTCTGGGGCCAACGTCCTGACTTTC. It codes for CASSFSFSGANVLTF.

Many counts were recorded for this clonotype. The chain combines TRBV5-4 with TRBJ2-2; D unclear. The CDR3 contains 16 residues. The germline V gene encodes CDR1 SGHNT and CDR2 YYREEE (reference sequence). V was clipped by 2 bases and J by 1 base, with 12 bases between them. Written as DNA, the CDR3 is TGTGCCAGCAGCTTTAATCCAGGAGTGAACACCGGGGAGCTGTTTTTT. Translated, it gives CASSFNPGVNTGELFF.

At least ten counts were recorded for this clonotype. This chain connects TRBV6-1 to TRBJ2-1; D is perhaps TRBD1 (5 bases). Germline CDR1 and CDR2: MNHNS and SASEGT. Trimming shortened V by 8 bases and J by 3 bases, and 17 bases separated the two germline ends. The CDR3 covers 15 residues. The CDR3 DNA follows: TGTGCCAGCCGGGCCGACAGAGCTGGCTACAATGAGCAGTTCTTC. Protein: CASRADRAGYNEQFF.

This clonotype was seen ten or more times. This chain links TRBV5-1 with TRBJ2-3, with D perhaps matching TRBD2 (6 bases). CDR1 and CDR2 from the germline V gene are SGHRS and YFSETQ. The CDR3 covers 13 residues. Deletions cut 3 bases from V and 3 bases from J, with 8 bases between. CDR3 region: CASSWGGTDTQYF. The CDR3 coding sequence is TGCGCCAGCAGCTGGGGAGGTACAGATACGCAGTATTTT.

The CDR3 DNA follows: TGCGCCAGCAGCTTGGATGGGATCTCCTACAATGAGCAGTTCTTC. Encoded protein: CASSLDGISYNEQFF. The gene calls are TRBV5-1 and TRBJ2-1; D unresolved. V gave up 0 bases and J gave up 0 bases, with 7 bases separating them. Germline-derived CDR1 and CDR2 are SGHRS and YFSETQ. This CDR3 contains 15 residues.

This clonotype was recorded many times. This chain connects TRBV24-1 to TRBJ2-5; TRBD2 matches 7 bases. The V gene end was trimmed by 6 bases and the J gene end by 5 bases; junction bases not matched to a gene: 2. The CDR3 extends over 12 amino acids. Germline V gives CDR1 KGHDR, CDR2 SFDVKD. CDR3 region: CATSNGRETQYF. CDR3 coding DNA: TGTGCCACCAGTAACGGGAGGGAGACCCAGTACTTC.

This clonotype came up a few times. V and J are TRBV9 and TRBJ2-3; TRBD2 might be the D (6 bases). Germline V gives CDR1 SGDLS, CDR2 YYNGEE. The CDR3 length is 15 residues. The V end lost 3 bases, the J end lost 2 bases, and 13 bases lay between the germline ends. The CDR3 loop is CASSGLEGITDTQYF. For the CDR3, the DNA is TGTGCCAGCAGCGGACTGGAGGGAATCACAGATACGCAGTATTTT.

Ten or more counts support this clonotype. V is TRBV6-2 or TRBV6-3 and J is TRBJ1-5, with 7 bases lining up with TRBD1. V dropped 2 bases and J dropped 7; count of bases not matched to a gene: 8. The CDR3 runs to 15 residues. The germline V gene has CDR1 MNHEY and CDR2 SVGEGT. CDR3 sequence: CASSYGGTVGQPQHF. CDR3 sequence (DNA): TGTGCCAGCAGTTACGGGGGGACAGTAGGCCAGCCCCAGCATTTT.

The chain uses TRBV12-3 or TRBV12-4 and TRBJ2-7; maybe TRBD2 (5 bases). V was trimmed by 6 bases and J by 4 bases, leaving 7 bases between them. The CDR3 is made up of 11 amino acids. The CDR3 region is CASSEGYEQYF. The DNA of the CDR3 is TGTGCCAGCAGCGAGGGTTACGAGCAGTACTTC.

This clonotype was counted ten times or more. The chain carries TRBV7-3 and TRBJ2-2; D might be TRBD2 (5 bases). Trimming pared 2 bases from V and 0 bases from J, leaving 10 bases between. The CDR3 spans 16 residues. Looked up from germline, CDR1 is SGHTA and CDR2 is FQGTGA. The CDR3 reads CASSLYSGTNTGELFF. As DNA, the CDR3 is TGTGCCAGCAGCTTATACAGCGGAACGAACACCGGGGAGCTGTTTTTT.

This clonotype was picked up many times. The chain joins TRBV5-1 to TRBJ2-7; D is possibly TRBD2 (6 bases). Trimming took 0 bases from V and 3 from J, leaving 10 bases between them. The CDR3 has 14 residues. Germline CDR1 is SGHRS and CDR2 is YFSETQ. Here the CDR3 reads CASSLAGGDYEQYF. For the CDR3, the DNA is TGCGCCAGCAGCTTGGCGGGCGGGGACTACGAGCAGTACTTC.

At least ten counts were recorded for this clonotype. V and J are TRBV19 and TRBJ1-2, with unresolved D. Between the trimmed V and J ends, which lost 5 bases and 2 bases, there was a span of 12 bases. The CDR3 contains 14 residues. CDR1 LNHDA and CDR2 SQIVND come from the germline V gene (reference sequence). Here the CDR3 DNA reads TGTGCCAGTAGTCCCCGCGGACGGAACTATGGCTACACCTTC. It encodes CASSPRGRNYGYTF.

This clonotype is judged medium-sized. The chain has TRBV20-1 and TRBJ2-1; 8 positions agree with TRBD1. Per the germline V gene, CDR1 is DFQATT and CDR2 is SNEGSKA (reference sequence). This CDR3 is built from 17 residues. The J segment lost 8 bases and the V segment lost 3 bases, leaving 18 bases of the junction unmatched. CDR3 region: CSASKPSGTGGSDEQFF. CDR3 sequence (DNA): TGCAGTGCTAGTAAGCCATCCGGGACAGGCGGCTCCGATGAGCAGTTCTTC.

This clonotype was counted many times. The rearrangement uses TRBV10-3 and TRBJ2-5, with D perhaps matching TRBD2 (6 bases). Germline values: CDR1 ENHRY, CDR2 SYGVKD. V lost 10 bases and J 3 bases, leaving 9 bases between the germline ends. The CDR3 runs 11 residues. The CDR3 sequence is CATSVKETQYF. The DNA of the CDR3 is TGTGCCACTAGCGTAAAAGAGACCCAGTACTTC.

In its sample, this clonotype was seen many times. The rearrangement uses TRBV7-8 and TRBJ1-4; tentatively, D is TRBD1 (5 bases). This CDR3 has 14 amino acids. V dropped 7 bases and J dropped 7 bases, with 16 bases sitting between them. CDR1 is SGHVS and CDR2 is FQNEAQ in the germline V gene. CDR3 coding DNA: TGTGCCAGCATCCGTGACAGACGTAGTGAAAAACTGTTTTTT. It specifies CASIRDRRSEKLFF.